Here is one TCR beta chain with its context. The antigen it binds to is not known. Base qualities are not recorded, but no much larger clone differs from it by a single base. This sample is part of a study of blood T cell repertoires in COVID-19 (dated by TCRdb to 2019 to 2021). Context from the whole study: Samples from collaborators originated in the United States, Italy and Spain and spanned both the acute and convalescent phases of COVID-19. The prospective study material was composed of cDNA or gDNA derived from T cells, B-cell-depleted T cells, or PBMCs. Subjects who had been exposed to COVID-19, were actively infected with it, or had recovered from it provided the deeply sampled blood TCRbeta repertoires that made up the dataset. The repertoires were made available in a free public database intended to serve as a resource for research on the immune response to SARS-CoV-2. Samples came from the ongoing ImmuneRACE study (first 160 participants) plus 1,254 subjects from 6 global collaborators. Nearly every sample came with metadata listing a de-identified subject ID, COVID-19 status, age in years and sex. Where HLA class I and class II types were available, the types were taken from metadata supplied by the sample provider, not from assay-based typing. The paper's findings and limits, for the study overall: How much clinical and demographic metadata was included differed by source and by participant, and the metadata was provided uncurated.

CDR1 is given as SGHRS and CDR2 as YFSETQ, both from the germline V gene. The CDR3 has 14 amino acids, counting the end cysteine and phenylalanine. Only the CDR3 DNA stays, 42 bases, in frame from base 1. V is pared back by 0 bases and J by 0 bases, with 4 bases lying between the germline termini. The immunoSEQ Assay, a bias-controlled multiplex PCR, was used to amplify TCRbeta CDR3 regions from genomic DNA. In the paper's pipeline: Within the assay, amplification of reference gene primers was used to estimate how many nucleated cells each sample contained. To quantify the absolute abundance of each unique TCRbeta CDR3 rearrangement, sequence reads were collapsed and filtered. For each sample, productive Simpson clonality was calculated as the square root of Simpson's diversity index across productive rearrangements. TCRdb's version of the immuneACCESS table is confined to in-frame rearrangements and falls short of the full clone set. An unresolved V gene accounts for under half of the shortfall where checked; the remainder is of unknown origin. V, J and clone size are those of that table, while D and trimming were read from the DNA. The sample table lists some 200,000 clones, about 85% of them with a count of one. The ten top clones hold approximately 21% of the sample.

Collaborating institutions collected whole blood in K2EDTA tubes following their own protocols. For TCRbeta analysis, collaborators shipped samples in one of three forms: frozen whole blood, isolated PBMCs, or DNA extracted from either of those sample types. Sequences were obtained from peripheral blood. Recombination linked TRBV5-1 to TRBJ2-1; the D gene is not confidently resolved. The TCR comes from a man aged 60-69 years with active or convalescent COVID-19. At the DNA level, the sequence is TGCGCCAGCAGCTTGGCCGGCTCCTACAATGAGCAGTTCTTC. Translation gives CASSLAGSYNEQFF.